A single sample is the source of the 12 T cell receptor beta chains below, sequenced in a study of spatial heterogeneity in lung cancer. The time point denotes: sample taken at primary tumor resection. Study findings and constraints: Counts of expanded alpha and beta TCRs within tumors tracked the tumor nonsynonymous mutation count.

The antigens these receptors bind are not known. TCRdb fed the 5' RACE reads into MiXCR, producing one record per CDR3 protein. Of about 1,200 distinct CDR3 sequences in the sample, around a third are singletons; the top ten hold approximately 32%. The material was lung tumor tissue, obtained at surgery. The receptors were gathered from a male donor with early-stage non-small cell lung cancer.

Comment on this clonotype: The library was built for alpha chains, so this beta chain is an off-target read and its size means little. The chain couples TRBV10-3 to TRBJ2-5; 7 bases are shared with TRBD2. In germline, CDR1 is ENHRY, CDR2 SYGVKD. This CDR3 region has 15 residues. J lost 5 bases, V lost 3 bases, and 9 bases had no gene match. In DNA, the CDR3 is TGTGCCATCAGTGATCCGGCGGGAGTACGGGAGACCCAGTACTTC. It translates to CAISDPAGVRETQYF.

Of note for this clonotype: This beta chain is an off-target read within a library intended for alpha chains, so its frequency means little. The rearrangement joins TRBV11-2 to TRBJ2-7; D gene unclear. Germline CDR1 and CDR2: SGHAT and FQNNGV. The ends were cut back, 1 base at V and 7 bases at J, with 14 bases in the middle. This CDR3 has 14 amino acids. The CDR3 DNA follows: TGTGCCAGCAGCTTAGGGCAGTCCTACGGGGAGCAGTACTTC. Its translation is CASSLGQSYGEQYF.

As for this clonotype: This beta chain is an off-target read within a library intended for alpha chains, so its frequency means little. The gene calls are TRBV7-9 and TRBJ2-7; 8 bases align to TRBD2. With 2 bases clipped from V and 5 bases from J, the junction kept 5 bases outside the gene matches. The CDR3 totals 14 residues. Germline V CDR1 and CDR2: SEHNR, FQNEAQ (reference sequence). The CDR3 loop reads CASSLYGGAHEQYF. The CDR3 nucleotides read TGTGCCAGCAGCTTATACGGGGGGGCCCACGAGCAGTACTTC.

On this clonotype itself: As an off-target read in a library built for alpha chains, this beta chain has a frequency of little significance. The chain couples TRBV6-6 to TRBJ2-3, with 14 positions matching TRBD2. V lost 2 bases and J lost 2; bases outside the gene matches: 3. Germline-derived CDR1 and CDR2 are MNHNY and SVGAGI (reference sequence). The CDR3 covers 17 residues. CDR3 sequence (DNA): TGTGCCAGCAGTTACCCGGGACTAGCGGGGGACACAGATACGCAGTATTTT. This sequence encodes CASSYPGLAGDTDTQYF.

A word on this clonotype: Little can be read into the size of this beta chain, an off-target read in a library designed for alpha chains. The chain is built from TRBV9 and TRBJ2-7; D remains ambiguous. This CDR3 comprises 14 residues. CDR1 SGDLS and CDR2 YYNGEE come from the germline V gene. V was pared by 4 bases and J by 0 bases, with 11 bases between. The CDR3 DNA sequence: TGTGCCAGCAGCCCTACCCGGAGCTCCTACGAGCAGTACTTC. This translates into CASSPTRSSYEQYF. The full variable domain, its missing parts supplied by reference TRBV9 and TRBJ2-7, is DSGVTQTPKHLITATGQRVTLRCSPRSGDLSVYWYQQSLDQGLQFLIQYYNGEERAKGNILERFSAQQFPDLHSELNLSSLELGDSALYFCASSPTRSSYEQYFGPGTRLTVT.

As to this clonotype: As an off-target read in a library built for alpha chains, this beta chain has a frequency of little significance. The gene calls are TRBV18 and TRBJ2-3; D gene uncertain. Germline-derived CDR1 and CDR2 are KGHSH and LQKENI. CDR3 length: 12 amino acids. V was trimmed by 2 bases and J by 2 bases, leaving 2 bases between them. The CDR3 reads CASSPDTDTQYF. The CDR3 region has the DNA TGTGCCAGCTCACCAGACACAGATACGCAGTATTTT. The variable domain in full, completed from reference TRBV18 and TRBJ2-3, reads NAGVMQNPRHLVRRRGQEARLRCSPMKGHSHVYWYRQLPEEGLKFMVYLQKENIIDESGMPKERFSAEFPKEGPSILRIQQVVRGDSAAYFCASSPDTDTQYFGPGTRLTVL.

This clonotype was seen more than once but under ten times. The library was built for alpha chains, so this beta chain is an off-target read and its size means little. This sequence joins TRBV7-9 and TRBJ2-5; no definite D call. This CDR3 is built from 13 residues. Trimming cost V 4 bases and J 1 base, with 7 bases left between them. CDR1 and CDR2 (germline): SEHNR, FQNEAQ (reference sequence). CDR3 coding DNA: TGTGCCAGCAGCTCTTGGAGCCAAGAGACCCAGTACTTC. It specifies CASSSWSQETQYF.

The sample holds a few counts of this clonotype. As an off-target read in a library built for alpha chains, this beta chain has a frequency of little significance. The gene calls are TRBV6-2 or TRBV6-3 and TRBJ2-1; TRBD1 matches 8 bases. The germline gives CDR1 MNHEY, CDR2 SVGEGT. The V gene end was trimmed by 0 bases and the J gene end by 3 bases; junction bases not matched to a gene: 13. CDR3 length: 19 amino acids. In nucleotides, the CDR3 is TGTGCCAGCAGTTACTCGACAGGGGATAGTGCCTTTTACTACAATGAGCAGTTCTTC. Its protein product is CASSYSTGDSAFYYNEQFF.

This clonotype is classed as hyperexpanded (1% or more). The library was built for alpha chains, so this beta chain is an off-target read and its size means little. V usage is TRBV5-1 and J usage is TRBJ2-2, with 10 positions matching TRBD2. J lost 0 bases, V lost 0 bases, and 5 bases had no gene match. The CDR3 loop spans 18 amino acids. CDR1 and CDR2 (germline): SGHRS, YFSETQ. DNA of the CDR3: TGCGCCAGCAGCTTGGGTCTAGCGGGGGCTCCGAACACCGGGGAGCTGTTTTTT. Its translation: CASSLGLAGAPNTGELFF.

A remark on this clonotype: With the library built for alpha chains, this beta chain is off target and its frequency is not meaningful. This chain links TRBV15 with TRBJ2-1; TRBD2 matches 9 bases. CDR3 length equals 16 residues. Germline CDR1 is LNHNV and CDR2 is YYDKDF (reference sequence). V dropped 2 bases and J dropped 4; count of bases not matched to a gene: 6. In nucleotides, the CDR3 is TGTGCCACCAGCAGAACTCGACTAGCGGATTACAATGAGCAGTTCTTC. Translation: CATSRTRLADYNEQFF.

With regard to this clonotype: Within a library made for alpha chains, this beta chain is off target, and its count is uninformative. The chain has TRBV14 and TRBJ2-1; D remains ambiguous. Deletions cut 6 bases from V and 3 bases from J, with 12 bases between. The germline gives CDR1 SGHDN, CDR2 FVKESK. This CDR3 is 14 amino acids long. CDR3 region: CASSLTSYYNEQFF. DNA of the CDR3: TGTGCCAGCAGTCTGACTTCCTACTACAATGAGCAGTTCTTC.

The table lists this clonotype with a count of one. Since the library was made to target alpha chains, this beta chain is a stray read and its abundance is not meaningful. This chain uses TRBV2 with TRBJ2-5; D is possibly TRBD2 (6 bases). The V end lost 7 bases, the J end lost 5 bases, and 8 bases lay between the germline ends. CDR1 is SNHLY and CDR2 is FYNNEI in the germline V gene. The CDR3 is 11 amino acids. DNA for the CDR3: TGTGCCAGCAAGGGACTGGAGACCCAGTACTTC. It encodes CASKGLETQYF.